Below are 22 T cell receptor beta chains sequenced from a single sample in a study of shared clonotypes between healthy human individuals. Sequenced by immunoSEQ multiplex PCR; TCRdb stores in-frame clones only, minus some. The data contain over a million clones, 78% of them singletons. The sample comprised memory CD4+ T cells from PBMCs. Subset defined: CD45RA-negative fraction. All receptors come from a man between 18 and 29 years old in good health. Some clones in this sample may be carry-over from other donors' samples.

The chain links TRBV30 to TRBJ2-3; D is unresolved. V shed 5 bases and J shed 2 bases, with 5 bases lying between them. The CDR3 is 11 amino acids. Germline V CDR1 and CDR2: GTSNPN, SVGIG (reference sequence). The CDR3 reads CAWVDTDTQYF. The CDR3 DNA is TGTGCCTGGGTCGACACAGATACGCAGTATTTT.

This chain joins TRBV29-1 and TRBJ2-7, with 11 bases identical to TRBD1. With V trimmed by 7 bases and J by 5 bases, 10 bases remained unmatched. Germline CDR1 SQVTM, CDR2 ANQGSEA. The CDR3 is 14 amino acids. The CDR3 region has the DNA TGCAGCGCTCTCGGACAGGGGGCGCTCAACGAGCAGTACTTC. It encodes CSALGQGALNEQYF.

The chain combines TRBV19 with TRBJ2-7, with D perhaps TRBD1 (6 bases). The germline CDR1 and CDR2 sequences are LNHDA and SQIVND (reference sequence). The CDR3 totals 13 residues. Trimming pared 5 bases from V and 12 bases from J, leaving 20 bases between. CDR3 amino acids: CASSPAGTPDRYF. The CDR3 DNA follows: TGTGCCAGTAGTCCAGCCGGGACACCCGATCGGTACTTC.

This chain uses TRBV10-3 with TRBJ2-7; 11 nucleotides align to TRBD1. The V and J ends lost 6 bases and 4 bases, in that order; junction bases with no gene match: 5. Looked up from germline, CDR1 is ENHRY and CDR2 is SYGVKD. The CDR3 is made up of 14 amino acids. DNA of the CDR3: TGTGCCATCAGCCGAGGACAGGGGGCTTACGAGCAGTACTTC. It is translated as CAISRGQGAYEQYF.

This clone occurred a few times. This chain connects TRBV10-3 to TRBJ2-2; TRBD1 aligns across 7 bases. The ends lost 0 bases at V and 4 bases at J; junction bases unmatched: 5. Germline lookup yields CDR1 ENHRY and CDR2 SYGVKD. The CDR3 is 16 residues long. The CDR3 here is CAISESGGSGTGELFF. The CDR3 DNA reads TGTGCCATCAGTGAGTCAGGGGGCTCTGGCACCGGGGAGCTGTTTTTT.

The J gene is TRBJ2-2, the V gene TRBV9, with 15 bases matching TRBD2. With 2 bases clipped from V and 7 bases from J, the junction kept 6 bases outside the gene matches. CDR1 is SGDLS and CDR2 is YYNGEE in the germline V gene. The CDR3 has 17 amino acids. The CDR3 nucleotides are TGTGCCAGCAGCGTCGGACTAGCGGGAGGGCTTGGCGGGGAGCTGTTTTTT. Its translation: CASSVGLAGGLGGELFF.

This rearrangement joins TRBV27 to TRBJ1-5; tentatively, D is TRBD1 (5 bases). Per the germline V gene, CDR1 is MNHEY and CDR2 is SMNVEV (reference sequence). The V end lost 2 bases, the J end lost 5 bases, and 7 bases lay between the germline ends. The CDR3 extends over 13 amino acids. The DNA of the CDR3 is TGTGCCAGCAGTTTAGGGGCCCATCAGCCCCAGCATTTT. It is translated as CASSLGAHQPQHF.

The chain employs TRBV5-1 and TRBJ2-6; maybe TRBD1 (6 bases). The CDR3 has 18 amino acids. Germline CDR1 is SGHRS and CDR2 is YFSETQ. V shed 1 base and J shed 1 base, with 15 bases lying between them. The CDR3 reads CASSLMRQEMSGANVLTF. In nucleotides, the CDR3 is TGCGCCAGCAGCTTGATGAGACAGGAGATGTCTGGGGCCAACGTCCTGACTTTC.

This clone appeared once. This chain connects TRBV19 to TRBJ2-3; D unclear. V shed 5 bases and J shed 0 bases, with 9 bases lying between them. This CDR3 comprises 14 residues. Per the germline V gene, CDR1 is LNHDA and CDR2 is SQIVND (reference sequence). CDR3 nucleotide sequence: TGTGCCAGTAGTGATGGGCCGAGCACAGATACGCAGTATTTT. Translation: CASSDGPSTDTQYF.

The chain links TRBV5-6 to TRBJ2-3, with D perhaps being TRBD1 or TRBD2 (5 bases each). Looked up from germline, CDR1 is SGHDT and CDR2 is YYEEEE. The V end was cut by 0 bases, the J end by 1 base, with 9 bases between. The CDR3 consists of 15 residues. CDR3 sequence: CASSLGGRGTDTQYF. The DNA for the CDR3 is TGTGCCAGCAGCTTGGGGGGACGTGGCACAGATACGCAGTATTTT. The full variable domain, with the rest looked up from reference TRBV5-6 and TRBJ2-3, is DAGVTQSPTHLIKTRGQQVTLRCSPKSGHDTVSWYQQALGQGPQFIFQYYEEEERQRGNFPDRFSGHQFPNYSSELNVNALLLGDSALYLCASSLGGRGTDTQYFGPGTRLTVL.

Turning to this clone: Other DNA sequences in the sample encode the same CDR3. The V gene is TRBV7-2, the J gene TRBJ2-7, with TRBD2 matching 11 bases. This CDR3 has 15 amino acids. Germline V gene data show CDR1 as SGHTA and CDR2 as FQGNSA. The V and J ends lost 1 base and 5 bases, in that order; junction bases with no gene match: 4. The CDR3 nucleotides are TGTGCCAGCAGCTTAGGGCTAGCGGGAGGAGACGAGCAGTACTTC. It codes for CASSLGLAGGDEQYF.

The V call is TRBV5-1, the J call TRBJ2-3; maybe TRBD2 (6 bases). Germline loops: CDR1 SGHRS, CDR2 YFSETQ. The V end lost 4 bases, the J end lost 3 bases, and 15 bases lay between the germline ends. The CDR3 consists of 15 residues. Here the CDR3 reads CASSQGRSATDTQYF. CDR3 in DNA: TGCGCCAGCAGCCAAGGGAGGTCGGCGACAGATACGCAGTATTTT.

The chain is built from TRBV2 and TRBJ1-5; 7 bases fit TRBD1. CDR1 is SNHLY, CDR2 FYNNEI, per germline. V gave up 6 bases and J gave up 9 bases; unmatched junction bases: 14. This CDR3 is 15 amino acids long. The CDR3: CASSPVEGASGPQHF. The CDR3 nucleotides are TGTGCCAGCAGCCCCGTTGAGGGGGCGAGTGGGCCCCAGCATTTT.

A note on this clone: Being one base from a much bigger clone, this may be a read error. The sample has other DNA sequences that encode this CDR3 too. The chain combines TRBV6-6 with TRBJ2-7; 7 bases line up with TRBD1. The ends lost 5 bases at V and 3 bases at J; junction bases unmatched: 1. The CDR3 loop spans 12 amino acids. The V gene's germline CDR1 is MNHNY and CDR2 SVGAGI (reference sequence). CDR3 sequence: CASSRDSYEQYF. The DNA of the CDR3 is TGTGCCAGCAGTCGGGACAGCTACGAGCAGTACTTC.

V and J are TRBV11-2 and TRBJ2-1; 9 bases are shared with TRBD2. The CDR3 is 16 amino acids. The germline gives CDR1 SGHAT, CDR2 FQNNGV. Trimming removed 1 base from V and 3 bases from J; junction bases left unmatched: 4. The CDR3 bases are TGTGCCAGCAGCTTAGGGCTAGCGGGATACTACAATGAGCAGTTCTTC. This translates into CASSLGLAGYYNEQFF.

The rearrangement joins TRBV30 to TRBJ2-5; D not resolved. This CDR3 has 16 residues. V was clipped by 1 base and J by 0 bases, with 15 bases between them. CDR1 is GTSNPN, CDR2 SVGIG, per germline (reference sequence). CDR3 residues: CAWSGPLRGHQETQYF. CDR3 coding DNA: TGTGCCTGGAGTGGCCCCCTCCGAGGCCACCAAGAGACCCAGTACTTC.

The table lists this clone with a count of one. The rearrangement links TRBV25-1 to TRBJ1-3; weak D call: TRBD1 (5 bases). The CDR3 totals 15 residues. V was pared by 3 bases and J by 5 bases, with 14 bases between. Germline values: CDR1 MGHDK, CDR2 SYGVNS. Here the CDR3 reads CASSDGTPGRNTIYF. The CDR3 DNA is TGTGCCAGCAGTGATGGCACCCCGGGGCGAAACACCATATATTTT.

This chain's CDR3 is CASTRFYEQYF. The CDR3 DNA is TGTGCCAGCACCCGATTCTACGAGCAGTACTTC. The J gene is TRBJ2-7, the V gene TRBV6-1; D unresolved. V dropped 7 bases and J dropped 3 bases, with 7 bases sitting between them. The germline V gene encodes CDR1 MNHNS and CDR2 SASEGT. This CDR3 has 11 residues.

J is TRBJ1-1 and V is TRBV19; D not certain. V lost 5 bases to trimming and J lost 0 bases, with 16 bases between them. CDR1 LNHDA and CDR2 SQIVND come from the germline V gene (reference sequence). This CDR3 contains 16 residues. DNA of the CDR3: TGTGCCAGTAGTCCGGGGATTACCTACGTGAACACTGAAGCTTTCTTT. Translating it yields CASSPGITYVNTEAFF.

V gene TRBV7-2 combines with J gene TRBJ2-7, with D unresolved. Trimming left V 3 bases short and J 10 bases short, with 13 bases between. Germline-derived CDR1 and CDR2 are SGHTA and FQGNSA. The CDR3 contains 12 residues. The CDR3 loop reads CASSFDLISQYF. For the CDR3, the DNA is TGTGCCAGCAGCTTCGACCTGATATCTCAGTACTTC.

DNA for the CDR3: TGTGCCACCAGCAGAGATCTAGCGGGAGGGCTCCAAGAGACCCAGTACTTC. Protein sequence: CATSRDLAGGLQETQYF. The chain links TRBV15 to TRBJ2-5; TRBD2 aligns across 12 bases. V dropped 0 bases and J dropped 1; count of bases not matched to a gene: 3. The CDR3 length is 17 residues. Germline V lookup: CDR1 LNHNV, CDR2 YYDKDF (reference sequence).

This rearrangement joins TRBV30 to TRBJ2-6, with a tentative D call TRBD1 (6 bases). V was clipped by 2 bases and J by 2 bases, with 10 bases between them. This CDR3 region has 15 residues. Per the germline V gene, CDR1 is GTSNPN and CDR2 is SVGIG (reference sequence). DNA for the CDR3: TGTGCCTGGAGTCCAGGGGTGGCTGGGGCCAACGTCCTGACTTTC. Translating it yields CAWSPGVAGANVLTF.